This is a list of T cell receptor beta chains from one sample in a study of stem cell transplantation in POMP-related autoinflammatory disease. TCRdb's table, derived via immunoSEQ multiplex PCR, lists solely in-frame clones and lacks some. The sample includes over 30,000 clones, 70% to 90% of them seen just once. Sequencing was performed on CD4+ T cells from PBMCs, taken before stem cell transplantation. These receptors came from a human donor with POMP-related autoinflammation and immune dysregulation (PRAID). Both conserved end residues are part of each CDR3. Each record gives: D gene, clone size, V gene, J gene, CDR3 protein, CDR3 DNA. A D gene is named only where the DNA matches it firmly. Clone size, where shown, is once, few, many, or a class for clones that have expanded.

D gene: NA
clone size: NA
V gene: TRBV7-3
J gene: TRBJ1-6
CDR3 protein: CASSSSGTDHSPLHF
CDR3 DNA: TGTGCCAGCAGCTCGTCCGGGACGGACCATTCACCCCTCCACTTT

D gene: NA
clone size: NA
V gene: TRBV5-1
J gene: TRBJ2-1
CDR3 protein: CASSLQREQFF
CDR3 DNA: TGCGCCAGCAGCTTGCAGCGGGAGCAGTTCTTC

D gene: NA
clone size: NA
V gene: TRBV5-5
J gene: TRBJ1-2
CDR3 protein: CASSRQPGRQHGYTF
CDR3 DNA: TGTGCCAGCAGCCGCCAGCCCGGACGGCAGCATGGCTACACCTTC

D gene: TRBD2
clone size: NA
V gene: TRBV5-8
J gene: TRBJ2-7
CDR3 protein: CASSLGLAGGYEQYF
CDR3 DNA: TGTGCCAGCAGCTTGGGACTAGCGGGAGGGTACGAGCAGTACTTC

D gene: NA
clone size: NA
V gene: TRBV7-8
J gene: TRBJ1-1
CDR3 protein: CASSPTSRPTEAFF
CDR3 DNA: TGTGCCAGCAGCCCAACATCGCGCCCCACTGAAGCTTTCTTT

D gene: NA
clone size: NA
V gene: TRBV5-5
J gene: TRBJ2-7
CDR3 protein: CASSLTGLYEQYF
CDR3 DNA: TGTGCCAGCAGCTTGACTGGGCTCTACGAGCAGTACTTC

D gene: TRBD2
clone size: NA
V gene: TRBV6-1
J gene: TRBJ2-3
CDR3 protein: CASSGGGGPIDTQYF
CDR3 DNA: TGTGCCAGCAGTGGGGGCGGGGGGCCAATAGATACGCAGTATTTT

D gene: TRBD1
clone size: NA
V gene: TRBV7-7
J gene: TRBJ1-5
CDR3 protein: CASSLTGVGNQPQHF
CDR3 DNA: TGTGCCAGCAGCCTTACAGGGGTGGGCAATCAGCCCCAGCATTTT

D gene: TRBD1
clone size: NA
V gene: TRBV5-5
J gene: TRBJ1-3
CDR3 protein: CASSPIDRASGNTIYF
CDR3 DNA: TGTGCCAGCAGTCCCATCGACAGGGCCTCTGGAAACACCATATATTTT

D gene: TRBD1
clone size: NA
V gene: TRBV10-1
J gene: TRBJ1-5
CDR3 protein: CASNSGDSPNQPQHF
CDR3 DNA: TGCGCCAGCAACTCGGGGGACAGCCCTAATCAGCCCCAGCATTTT

D gene: TRBD1
clone size: NA
V gene: TRBV28
J gene: TRBJ2-5
CDR3 protein: CAVNRGFQETQYF
CDR3 DNA: TGTGCCGTGAACAGGGGGTTCCAAGAGACCCAGTACTTC

D gene: TRBD1
clone size: once
V gene: TRBV5-1
J gene: TRBJ2-7
CDR3 protein: CASSGQGIHEQYF
CDR3 DNA: TGCGCCAGCAGCGGACAGGGTATCCACGAGCAGTACTTC

D gene: TRBD2
clone size: NA
V gene: TRBV6-5
J gene: TRBJ2-3
CDR3 protein: CASSSWTRADTQYF
CDR3 DNA: TGTGCCAGCAGTTCCTGGACTAGAGCAGATACGCAGTATTTT

D gene: NA
clone size: few
V gene: TRBV6-1
J gene: TRBJ1-5
CDR3 protein: CASSEIQERNQPQHF
CDR3 DNA: TGTGCCAGCAGTGAAATCCAAGAGCGCAATCAGCCCCAGCATTTT

D gene: NA
clone size: NA
V gene: TRBV7-9
J gene: TRBJ1-2
CDR3 protein: CASSLEGKDWDYGYTF
CDR3 DNA: TGTGCCAGCAGCTTAGAAGGGAAAGACTGGGACTATGGCTACACCTTC

D gene: TRBD1
clone size: NA
V gene: TRBV6-5
J gene: TRBJ1-5
CDR3 protein: CASSSRQGRRGQPQHF
CDR3 DNA: TGTGCCAGCAGTTCACGACAGGGGCGACGCGGTCAGCCCCAGCATTTT

D gene: NA
clone size: once
V gene: TRBV14
J gene: TRBJ2-3
CDR3 protein: CASSQERTAFTDTQYF
CDR3 DNA: TGTGCCAGCAGCCAAGAACGGACAGCCTTCACAGATACGCAGTATTTT

D gene: NA
clone size: NA
V gene: TRBV18
J gene: TRBJ2-4
CDR3 protein: CASSPGPGDIQYF
CDR3 DNA: TGTGCCAGCTCACCAGGGCCAGGGGACATTCAGTACTTC

D gene: NA
clone size: NA
V gene: TRBV6-1
J gene: TRBJ2-7
CDR3 protein: CASSDTGSSYEQYF
CDR3 DNA: TGTGCCAGCAGTGACACAGGGAGCTCCTACGAGCAGTACTTC

D gene: NA
clone size: NA
V gene: TRBV30
J gene: TRBJ2-2
CDR3 protein: CAWSYTTNTGELFF
CDR3 DNA: TGTGCCTGGAGTTACACTACGAACACCGGGGAGCTGTTTTTT

D gene: NA
clone size: NA
V gene: TRBV6-1
J gene: TRBJ1-2
CDR3 protein: CASSDRTSYGYTF
CDR3 DNA: TGTGCCAGCAGCGATAGGACGTCGTATGGCTACACCTTC

D gene: NA
clone size: NA
V gene: TRBV25-1
J gene: TRBJ1-1
CDR3 protein: CASSTYGAQAFF
CDR3 DNA: TGTGCCAGCAGTACATACGGGGCACAAGCTTTCTTT

D gene: NA
clone size: NA
V gene: TRBV6-1
J gene: TRBJ1-3
CDR3 protein: CASSLQVSGNTIYF
CDR3 DNA: TGTGCCAGCAGTTTACAGGTCTCTGGAAACACCATATATTTT

D gene: NA
clone size: NA
V gene: TRBV27
J gene: TRBJ2-2
CDR3 protein: CASSLQTNTGELFF
CDR3 DNA: TGTGCCAGCAGTTTACAGACGAACACCGGGGAGCTGTTTTTT

D gene: NA
clone size: NA
V gene: TRBV27
J gene: TRBJ2-1
CDR3 protein: CASSSWRGLNQEQFF
CDR3 DNA: TGTGCCAGCAGTTCATGGCGGGGCCTAAACCAGGAGCAGTTCTTC

D gene: NA
clone size: NA
V gene: TRBV30
J gene: TRBJ2-3
CDR3 protein: CAWSRVAPTDTQYF
CDR3 DNA: TGTGCCTGGAGTAGGGTAGCGCCCACAGATACGCAGTATTTT

D gene: TRBD1
clone size: NA
V gene: TRBV10-2
J gene: TRBJ2-5
CDR3 protein: CASSAGTGIIGTQYF
CDR3 DNA: TGCGCCAGCAGCGCCGGGACAGGGATAATAGGGACCCAGTACTTC